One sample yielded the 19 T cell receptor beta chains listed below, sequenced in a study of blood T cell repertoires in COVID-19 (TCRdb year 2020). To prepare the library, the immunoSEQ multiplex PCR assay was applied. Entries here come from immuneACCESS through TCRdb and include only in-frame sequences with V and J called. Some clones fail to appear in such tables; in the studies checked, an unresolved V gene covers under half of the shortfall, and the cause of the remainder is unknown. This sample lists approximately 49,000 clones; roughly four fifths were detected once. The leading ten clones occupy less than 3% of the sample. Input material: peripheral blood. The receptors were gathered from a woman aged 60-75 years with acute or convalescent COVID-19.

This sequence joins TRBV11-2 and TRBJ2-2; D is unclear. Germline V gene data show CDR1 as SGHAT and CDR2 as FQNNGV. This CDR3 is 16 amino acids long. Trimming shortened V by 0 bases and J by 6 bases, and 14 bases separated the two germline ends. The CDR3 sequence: CASSLDRLVFAGELFF. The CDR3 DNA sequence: TGTGCCAGCAGCTTAGATCGTCTAGTCTTTGCCGGGGAGCTGTTTTTT.

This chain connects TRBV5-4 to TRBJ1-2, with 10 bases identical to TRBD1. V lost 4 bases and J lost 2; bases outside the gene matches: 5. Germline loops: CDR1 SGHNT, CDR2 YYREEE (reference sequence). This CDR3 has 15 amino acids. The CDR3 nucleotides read TGTGCCAGCAGCCCCCGACAGGGGGCAAACTATGGCTACACCTTC. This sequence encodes CASSPRQGANYGYTF.

Written as DNA, the CDR3 is TGTGCCAGCTCACAGGACAGGGGGCACTCTGGCTACACCTTC. It codes for CASSQDRGHSGYTF. The rearrangement links TRBV18 to TRBJ1-2; 11 bases map to TRBD1. Trimming at V came to 4 bases and at J to 7 bases, leaving 5 bases not matched to a gene. This CDR3 is built from 14 residues. CDR1 is KGHSH, CDR2 LQKENI, per germline. Combining the CDR3 with reference TRBV18 and TRBJ1-2 gives the whole variable domain NAGVMQNPRHLVRRRGQEARLRCSPMKGHSHVYWYRQLPEEGLKFMVYLQKENIIDESGMPKERFSAEFPKEGPSILRIQQVVRGDSAAYFCASSQDRGHSGYTFGSGTRLTVV.

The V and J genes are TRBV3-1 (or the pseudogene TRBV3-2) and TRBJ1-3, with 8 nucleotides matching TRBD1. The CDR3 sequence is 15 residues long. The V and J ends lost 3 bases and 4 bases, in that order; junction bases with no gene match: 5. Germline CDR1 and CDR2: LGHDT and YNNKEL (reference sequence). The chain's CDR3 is CASSHATGEGNTIYF. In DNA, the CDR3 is TGTGCCAGCAGCCATGCGACAGGGGAGGGAAACACCATATATTTT.

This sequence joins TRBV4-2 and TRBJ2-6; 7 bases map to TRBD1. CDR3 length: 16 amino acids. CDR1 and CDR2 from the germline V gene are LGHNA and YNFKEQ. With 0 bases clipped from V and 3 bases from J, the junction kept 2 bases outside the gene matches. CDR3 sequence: CASSQEQGVGANVLTF. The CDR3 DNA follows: TGTGCCAGCAGCCAAGAGCAGGGGGTTGGGGCCAACGTCCTGACTTTC.

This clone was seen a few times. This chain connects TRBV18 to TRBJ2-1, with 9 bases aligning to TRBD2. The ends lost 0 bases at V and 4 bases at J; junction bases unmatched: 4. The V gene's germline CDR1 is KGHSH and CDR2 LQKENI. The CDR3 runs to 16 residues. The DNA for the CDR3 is TGTGCCAGCTCACCACCGATTAGCGGGGGTTACAATGAGCAGTTCTTC. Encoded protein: CASSPPISGGYNEQFF.

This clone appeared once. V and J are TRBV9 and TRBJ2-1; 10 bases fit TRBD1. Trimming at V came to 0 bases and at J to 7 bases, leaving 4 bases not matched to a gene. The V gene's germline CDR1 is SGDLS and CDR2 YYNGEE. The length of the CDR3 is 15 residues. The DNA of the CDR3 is TGTGCCAGCAGCGTAGGACAGGGGGCAAGGAATGAGCAGTTCTTC. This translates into CASSVGQGARNEQFF.

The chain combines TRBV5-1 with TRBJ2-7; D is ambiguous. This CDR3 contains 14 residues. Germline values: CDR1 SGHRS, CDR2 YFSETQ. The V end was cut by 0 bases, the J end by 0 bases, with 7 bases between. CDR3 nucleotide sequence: TGCGCCAGCAGCTTGGACAGTAGCTCCTACGAGCAGTACTTC. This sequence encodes CASSLDSSSYEQYF.

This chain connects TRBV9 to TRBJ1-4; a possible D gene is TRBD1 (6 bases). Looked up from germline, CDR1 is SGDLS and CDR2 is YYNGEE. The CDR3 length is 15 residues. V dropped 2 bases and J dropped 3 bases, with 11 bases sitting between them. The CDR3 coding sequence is TGTGCCAGCAGCGTTGGGACATTCCCTAATGAAAAACTGTTTTTT. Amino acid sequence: CASSVGTFPNEKLFF.

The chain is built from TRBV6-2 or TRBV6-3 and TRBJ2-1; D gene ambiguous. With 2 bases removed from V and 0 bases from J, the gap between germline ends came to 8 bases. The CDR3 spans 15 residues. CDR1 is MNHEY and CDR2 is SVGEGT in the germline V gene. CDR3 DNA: TGTGCCAGCAGTTACATGGTGAGCTCCTACAATGAGCAGTTCTTC. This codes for CASSYMVSSYNEQFF.

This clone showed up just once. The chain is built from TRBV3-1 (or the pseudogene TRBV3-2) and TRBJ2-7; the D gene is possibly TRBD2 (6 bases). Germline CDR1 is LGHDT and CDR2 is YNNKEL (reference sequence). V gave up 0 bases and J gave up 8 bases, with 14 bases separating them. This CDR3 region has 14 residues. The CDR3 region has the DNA TGTGCCAGCAGCCAAGATCTTTTCGGGAGCAAGCAGTACTTC. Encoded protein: CASSQDLFGSKQYF.

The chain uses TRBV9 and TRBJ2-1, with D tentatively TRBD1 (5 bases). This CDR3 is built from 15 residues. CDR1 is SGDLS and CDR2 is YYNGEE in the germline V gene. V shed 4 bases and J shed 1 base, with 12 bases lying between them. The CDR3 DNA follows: TGTGCCAGCAGCCCCAGGGAAAAGTCCTACAATGAGCAGTTCTTC. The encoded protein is CASSPREKSYNEQFF. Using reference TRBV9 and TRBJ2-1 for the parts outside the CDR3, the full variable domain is DSGVTQTPKHLITATGQRVTLRCSPRSGDLSVYWYQQSLDQGLQFLIQYYNGEERAKGNILERFSAQQFPDLHSELNLSSLELGDSALYFCASSPREKSYNEQFFGPGTRLTVL.

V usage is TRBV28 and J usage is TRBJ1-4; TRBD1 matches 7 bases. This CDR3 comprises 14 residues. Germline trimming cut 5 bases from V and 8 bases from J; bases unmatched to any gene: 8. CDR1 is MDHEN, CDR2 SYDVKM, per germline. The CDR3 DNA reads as TGTGCCAGCAGTATACCACAGGGGCGAGAAAAACTGTTTTTT. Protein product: CASSIPQGREKLFF.

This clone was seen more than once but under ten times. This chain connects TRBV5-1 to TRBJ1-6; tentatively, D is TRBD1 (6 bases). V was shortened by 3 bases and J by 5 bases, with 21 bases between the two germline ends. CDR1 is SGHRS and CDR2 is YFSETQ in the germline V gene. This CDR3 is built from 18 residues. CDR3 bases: TGCGCCAGCAGCTCGCATACAGGGTCCCAAGTTAATAATTCACCCCTCCACTTT. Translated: CASSSHTGSQVNNSPLHF.

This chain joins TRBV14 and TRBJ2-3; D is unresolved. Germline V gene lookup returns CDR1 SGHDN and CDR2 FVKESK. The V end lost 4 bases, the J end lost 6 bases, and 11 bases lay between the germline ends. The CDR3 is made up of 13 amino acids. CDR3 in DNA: TGTGCCAGCAGCCTATCGTTATCGGATACGCAGTATTTT. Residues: CASSLSLSDTQYF.

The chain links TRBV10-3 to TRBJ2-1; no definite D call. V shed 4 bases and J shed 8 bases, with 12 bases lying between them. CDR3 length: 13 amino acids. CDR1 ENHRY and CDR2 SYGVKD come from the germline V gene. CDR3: CAISAERDDEQFF. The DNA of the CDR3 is TGTGCCATCAGTGCGGAGAGAGATGATGAGCAGTTCTTC.

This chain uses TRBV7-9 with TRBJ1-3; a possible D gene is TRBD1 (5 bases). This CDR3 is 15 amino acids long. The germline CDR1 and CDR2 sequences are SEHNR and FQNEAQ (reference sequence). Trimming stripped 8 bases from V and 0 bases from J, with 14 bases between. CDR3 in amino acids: CASPPQGYSGNTIYF. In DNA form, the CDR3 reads TGTGCCAGCCCCCCCCAGGGCTACTCTGGAAACACCATATATTTT. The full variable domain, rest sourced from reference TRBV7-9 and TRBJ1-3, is DTGVSQNPRHKITKRGQNVTFRCDPISEHNRLYWYRQTLGQGPEFLTYFQNEAQLEKSRLLSDRFSAERPKGSFSTLEIQRTEQGDSAMYLCASPPQGYSGNTIYFGEGSWLTVV.

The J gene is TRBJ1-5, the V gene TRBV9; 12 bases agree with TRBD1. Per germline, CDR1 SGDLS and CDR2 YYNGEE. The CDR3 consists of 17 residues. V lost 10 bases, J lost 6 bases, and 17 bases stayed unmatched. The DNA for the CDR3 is TGTGCCTCCTACCGGGACAGGGGGCTGCGATGGGGTCAGCCCCAGCATTTT. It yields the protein CASYRDRGLRWGQPQHF.

CDR3 DNA sequence: TGTGCCAGCAGCGTAGCGCCAGGGGGCGAAGGCGAGCAGTACTTC. Translation: CASSVAPGGEGEQYF. This chain connects TRBV9 to TRBJ2-7; 8 nucleotides agree with TRBD1. V was clipped by 0 bases and J by 6 bases; unmatched bases: 8. The CDR3 sequence is 15 residues long. CDR1 and CDR2 from the germline V gene are SGDLS and YYNGEE.